Below, 25 T cell receptor beta chains from the same sample are listed, as sequenced in a study of blood T cell repertoires in COVID-19. Here immunoSEQ multiplex PCR was the method, and the copy in TCRdb shows in-frame clones only, minus some. This table has hundreds of thousands of clones, under 90% appearing once. The specimen was PBMCs or T cells enriched from blood (not recorded which). These receptors all come from a man aged 25 to 40 who had recovered from COVID-19.

The rearrangement uses TRBV18 and TRBJ1-1; no clear D. The V end was cut by 3 bases, the J end by 0 bases, with 14 bases between. Germline CDR1 and CDR2: KGHSH and LQKENI. This CDR3 contains 16 residues. The CDR3 protein is CASSPPRESMNTEAFF. The DNA of the CDR3 is TGTGCCAGCTCACCCCCACGAGAGAGCATGAACACTGAAGCTTTCTTT.

This sequence joins TRBV5-6 and TRBJ2-3; TRBD2 matches at 13 bases. Germline values: CDR1 SGHDT, CDR2 YYEEEE. The CDR3 has 15 amino acids. The trim removed 4 bases at V and 10 bases at J, leaving 9 bases unmatched. In DNA form, the CDR3 reads TGTGCCAGCAGCCAGGGACTAGCGGGACCTGAGGCGCAGTATTTT. Translation: CASSQGLAGPEAQYF.

This clone was detected a few times. The J gene is TRBJ1-1, the V gene TRBV10-2; D might be TRBD1 (5 bases). Per the germline V gene, CDR1 is WSHSY and CDR2 is SAAADI. V lost 6 bases to trimming and J lost 1 base, with 12 bases between them. There are 14 residues in the CDR3. The CDR3 DNA reads TGCGCCAGCAGATCAAGGGGTAAGAACACTGAAGCTTTCTTT. Translation gives CASRSRGKNTEAFF.

The chain couples TRBV7-9 to TRBJ2-7; D unclear. This CDR3 spans 11 amino acids. V lost 6 bases and J lost 5, with 8 bases in between. Germline V lookup: CDR1 SEHNR, CDR2 FQNEAQ (reference sequence). CDR3 nucleotides: TGTGCCAGCAGTCAGTCGAACGAGCAGTACTTC. Its protein product is CASSQSNEQYF.

About this clone: Other DNA sequences of this sample code for an identical CDR3. V and J are TRBV11-3 and TRBJ2-3, with 7 bases that match TRBD2. The CDR3 consists of 14 residues. V was clipped by 1 base and J by 3 bases; unmatched bases: 1. Germline V lookup: CDR1 SGHNT, CDR2 YENEEA. In DNA, the CDR3 is TGTGCCAGCAGCTTAGGGGGGGGTACAGATACGCAGTATTTT. It codes for CASSLGGGTDTQYF.

The V gene is TRBV7-2, the J gene TRBJ1-5, with 7 bases fitting TRBD1. This CDR3 has 16 amino acids. Germline V gene data show CDR1 as SGHTA and CDR2 as FQGNSA. Losses at the gene ends were 1 base for V and 9 bases for J; bases not matched to a gene: 12. DNA of the CDR3: TGTACCAGCAGCTTAGGGTCGACAGGGCTTTGGGGGCCCCAGCATTTT. Protein: CTSSLGSTGLWGPQHF.

The gene calls are TRBV2 and TRBJ2-2, with D possibly matching TRBD2 (5 bases). Between the trimmed V and J ends, which lost 7 bases and 5 bases, there was a span of 11 bases. The CDR3 loop spans 13 amino acids. The germline CDR1 and CDR2 sequences are SNHLY and FYNNEI. The CDR3 sequence: CASMWGETGELFF. In DNA form, the CDR3 reads TGTGCCAGCATGTGGGGAGAAACCGGGGAGCTGTTTTTT.

V is TRBV24-1 and J is TRBJ2-1; 7 bases agree with TRBD2. The J segment lost 0 bases and the V segment lost 12 bases, leaving 13 bases of the junction unmatched. CDR3 size: 16 residues. Germline CDR1 KGHDR, CDR2 SFDVKD. The CDR3 nucleotides are TGTGCCGCCTCTCCGTCGGGCGGGAGCTCCTACAATGAGCAGTTCTTC. This encodes CAASPSGGSSYNEQFF.

This clone was seen more than once but under ten times. The chain carries TRBV10-1 and TRBJ2-7; 7 bases are a match to TRBD1. The V segment lost 5 bases and the J segment 0 bases; nucleotides outside the gene matches: 4. Per germline, CDR1 WNHNN and CDR2 SYGVQD (reference sequence). The CDR3 is 14 residues long. The CDR3 region is CASSRTGFSYEQYF. CDR3 coding DNA: TGCGCCAGCAGTAGGACAGGATTCTCCTACGAGCAGTACTTC.

This rearrangement joins TRBV6-5 to TRBJ2-7; TRBD1 aligns across 10 bases. V gave up 5 bases and J gave up 3 bases; unmatched junction bases: 7. The CDR3 spans 15 residues. CDR1 and CDR2 (germline): MNHEY, SVGAGI. The CDR3 nucleotides read TGTGCCAGCAGTAGCCGGGACAGGGGTATCTACGAGCAGTACTTC. Its protein product is CASSSRDRGIYEQYF.

The chain joins TRBV19 to TRBJ1-2, with 9 bases fitting TRBD1. The CDR3 loop spans 15 amino acids. The V gene end was trimmed by 6 bases and the J gene end by 4 bases; junction bases not matched to a gene: 9. Germline V gene data show CDR1 as LNHDA and CDR2 as SQIVND (reference sequence). CDR3 protein: CASRLTGTGSYGYTF. CDR3 DNA sequence: TGTGCCAGTAGGCTAACCGGGACAGGGTCCTATGGCTACACCTTC.

The J gene is TRBJ2-2, the V gene TRBV21-1; TRBD1, the D gene given by the table, was not confirmed from the DNA. TRBV21-1 is shown as a pseudogene. The CDR3 consists of 17 residues. The CDR3 here is CASSNLFGTGPNGELFF. The CDR3 DNA sequence: TGTGCCAGCAGCAATTTGTTCGGGACAGGTCCTAACGGGGAGCTGTTTTTT.

This clone occurred once. The genes are TRBV3-1 (or the pseudogene TRBV3-2) and TRBJ1-2; D is ambiguous. V shed 1 base and J shed 4 bases, with 7 bases lying between them. CDR3 size: 13 residues. Germline assignment: CDR1 LGHDT and CDR2 YNNKEL (reference sequence). CDR3 coding DNA: TGTGCCAGCAGCCAAGCCCTCCCCTATGGCTACACCTTC. Protein sequence: CASSQALPYGYTF.

This rearrangement joins TRBV15 to TRBJ2-7; D is perhaps TRBD1 (6 bases). This CDR3 contains 15 residues. Germline assignment: CDR1 LNHNV and CDR2 YYDKDF (reference sequence). Trimming removed 4 bases from V and 5 bases from J, with 18 bases in between. The CDR3 reads CATSKGDTLMDEQYF. CDR3 sequence (DNA): TGTGCCACCAGCAAGGGGGACACCCTTATGGACGAGCAGTACTTC.

V usage is TRBV15 and J usage is TRBJ1-1; D possibly corresponds to TRBD1 (6 bases). This CDR3 comprises 16 residues. V dropped 3 bases and J dropped 2 bases, with 16 bases sitting between them. Germline values: CDR1 LNHNV, CDR2 YYDKDF (reference sequence). The CDR3 nucleotides are TGTGCCACCAGCAGGGGGGCTGGCCGGGTAAACACTGAAGCTTTCTTT. Protein: CATSRGAGRVNTEAFF.

Remarks on this clone: Other DNA sequences from this sample encode an identical CDR3 as well. The rearrangement uses TRBV6-1 and TRBJ1-5; no definite D call. V was shortened by 0 bases and J by 4 bases, with 7 bases between the two germline ends. The CDR3 loop spans 14 amino acids. CDR1 is MNHNS, CDR2 SASEGT, per germline. The CDR3 DNA follows: TGTGCCAGCAGTGAAGCTCGGGGAAATCAGCCCCAGCATTTT. It encodes CASSEARGNQPQHF.

V gene TRBV7-9 combines with J gene TRBJ2-7; TRBD2 matches 12 bases. The CDR3 totals 15 residues. CDR1 is SEHNR and CDR2 is FQNEAQ in the germline V gene (reference sequence). V shed 5 bases and J 7 bases; nucleotides not matched to a gene: 9. The CDR3 DNA follows: TGTGCCAGCAGCGGAGGACTAGCGGGGTCCGGGGAGCAGTACTTC. Its translation is CASSGGLAGSGEQYF. The full variable domain, its missing parts supplied by reference TRBV7-9 and TRBJ2-7, is DTGVSQNPRHKITKRGQNVTFRCDPISEHNRLYWYRQTLGQGPEFLTYFQNEAQLEKSRLLSDRFSAERPKGSFSTLEIQRTEQGDSAMYLCASSGGLAGSGEQYFGPGTRLTVT.

The rearrangement uses TRBV19 and TRBJ1-2; D is uncertain. From germline, CDR1 is LNHDA and CDR2 SQIVND (reference sequence). This CDR3 is built from 16 residues. V gave up 2 bases and J gave up 0 bases, with 13 bases separating them. The CDR3 loop is CASSIRANLANYGYTF. CDR3 coding DNA: TGTGCCAGTAGTATACGTGCGAACCTAGCTAACTATGGCTACACCTTC.

The gene calls are TRBV5-6 and TRBJ1-6; TRBD1 aligns across 7 bases. The CDR3 extends over 13 amino acids. V dropped 3 bases and J dropped 6; count of bases not matched to a gene: 0. Looked up from germline, CDR1 is SGHDT and CDR2 is YYEEEE. The CDR3 is CASSYRGNSPLHF. The CDR3 region has the DNA TGTGCCAGCAGCTACAGGGGTAATTCACCCCTCCACTTT.

The rearrangement joins TRBV27 to TRBJ2-2; TRBD1 matches 7 bases. Germline CDR1 reads MNHEY; CDR2 reads SMNVEV (reference sequence). J gave up 4 bases and V 6 bases, and 11 bases lay outside the gene matches. The CDR3 loop spans 16 amino acids. For the CDR3, the DNA is TGTGCCAGCAGATTTAATCAAGGGGGCATCACCGGGGAGCTGTTTTTT. It is translated as CASRFNQGGITGELFF.

This clone was seen more than once but under ten times. CDR3 nucleotides: TGCGCCAGCAGCCAAGTACTACAGAACACCGGGGAGCTGTTTTTT. Residues: CASSQVLQNTGELFF. The chain carries TRBV4-1 and TRBJ2-2; the D is unclear. The CDR3 is made up of 15 amino acids. The V gene's germline CDR1 is MGHRA and CDR2 YSYEKL. V gave up 1 base and J gave up 1 base, with 7 bases separating them.

The V and J genes are TRBV10-1 and TRBJ2-3, with D possibly TRBD2 on 5 matching bases. The CDR3 extends over 13 amino acids. Germline V CDR1 and CDR2: WNHNN, SYGVQD (reference sequence). Trimming cost V 2 bases and J 4 bases, with 7 bases left between them. CDR3: CASSETRSDTQYF. CDR3 in DNA: TGCGCCAGCAGTGAGACTAGATCAGATACGCAGTATTTT.

The J gene is TRBJ1-1, the V gene TRBV3-1 (or the pseudogene TRBV3-2); TRBD1 is a possible D gene (5 bases). V was pared by 4 bases and J by 4 bases, with 13 bases between. The CDR3 spans 14 residues. The germline V gene has CDR1 LGHDT and CDR2 YNNKEL (reference sequence). The CDR3 DNA follows: TGTGCCAGCAGCCCCCTAGCGGGGCTCACTGAAGCTTTCTTT. Its protein is CASSPLAGLTEAFF.

This clone was recorded a few times. The rearrangement joins TRBV19 to TRBJ2-7; possibly TRBD2 for D (6 bases). V was cut by 1 base and J by 5 bases, with 24 bases left in between. CDR1 LNHDA and CDR2 SQIVND come from the germline V gene (reference sequence). There are 18 residues in the CDR3. The CDR3 loop reads CASSIGPLRAGARDEQYF. The CDR3 DNA sequence: TGTGCCAGTAGTATAGGCCCCCTTAGAGCGGGTGCACGGGACGAGCAGTACTTC.

The chain uses TRBV7-2 and TRBJ2-3; 7 bases map to TRBD2. The CDR3 has 14 residues. Germline V CDR1 and CDR2: SGHTA, FQGNSA. The V gene end was trimmed by 3 bases and the J gene end by 1 base; junction bases not matched to a gene: 1. CDR3 region: CASSFTSGTDTQYF. DNA of the CDR3: TGTGCCAGCAGCTTTACTAGCGGCACAGATACGCAGTATTTT.